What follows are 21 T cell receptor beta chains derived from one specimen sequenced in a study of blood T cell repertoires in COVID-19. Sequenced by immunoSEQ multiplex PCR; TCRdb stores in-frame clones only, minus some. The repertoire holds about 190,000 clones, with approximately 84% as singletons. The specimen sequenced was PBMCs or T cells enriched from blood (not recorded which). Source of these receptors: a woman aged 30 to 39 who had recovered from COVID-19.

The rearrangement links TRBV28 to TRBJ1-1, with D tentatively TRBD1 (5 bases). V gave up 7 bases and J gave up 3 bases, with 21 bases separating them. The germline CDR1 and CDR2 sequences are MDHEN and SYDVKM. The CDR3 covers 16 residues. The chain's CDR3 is CASIFPRGGRDTEAFF. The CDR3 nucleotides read TGTGCCAGCATCTTTCCCCGGGGGGGGAGGGACACTGAAGCTTTCTTT.

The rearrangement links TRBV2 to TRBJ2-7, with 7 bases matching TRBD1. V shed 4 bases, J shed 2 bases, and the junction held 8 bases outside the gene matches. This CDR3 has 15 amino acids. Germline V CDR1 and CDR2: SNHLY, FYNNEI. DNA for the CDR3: TGTGCCAGCAGTGTAGGGACAGCCCAAACCTACGAGCAGTACTTC. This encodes CASSVGTAQTYEQYF.

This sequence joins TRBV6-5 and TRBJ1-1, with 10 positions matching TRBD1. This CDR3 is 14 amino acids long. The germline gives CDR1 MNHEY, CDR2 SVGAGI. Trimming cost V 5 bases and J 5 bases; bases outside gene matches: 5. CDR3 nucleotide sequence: TGTGCCAGCAGTACGACAGGGGGCCGAACTGAAGCTTTCTTT. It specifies CASSTTGGRTEAFF.

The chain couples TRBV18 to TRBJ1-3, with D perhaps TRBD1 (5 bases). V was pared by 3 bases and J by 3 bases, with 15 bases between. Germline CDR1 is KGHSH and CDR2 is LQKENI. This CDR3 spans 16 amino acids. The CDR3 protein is CASSPKAAGNGNTIYF. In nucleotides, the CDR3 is TGTGCCAGCTCACCTAAGGCTGCAGGGAATGGAAACACCATATATTTT.

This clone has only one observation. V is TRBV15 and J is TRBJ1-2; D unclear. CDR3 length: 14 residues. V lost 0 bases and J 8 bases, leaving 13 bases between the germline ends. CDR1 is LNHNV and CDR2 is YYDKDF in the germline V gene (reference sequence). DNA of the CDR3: TGTGCCACCAGCAGAGATCGTCTGGGAGCCGGCTACACCTTC. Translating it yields CATSRDRLGAGYTF.

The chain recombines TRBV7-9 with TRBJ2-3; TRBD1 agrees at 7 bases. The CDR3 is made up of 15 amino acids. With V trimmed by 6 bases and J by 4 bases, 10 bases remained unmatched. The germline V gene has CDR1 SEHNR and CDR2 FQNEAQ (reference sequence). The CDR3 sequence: CASSFPTGLADTQYF. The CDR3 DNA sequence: TGTGCCAGCAGTTTCCCGACAGGGTTGGCAGATACGCAGTATTTT.

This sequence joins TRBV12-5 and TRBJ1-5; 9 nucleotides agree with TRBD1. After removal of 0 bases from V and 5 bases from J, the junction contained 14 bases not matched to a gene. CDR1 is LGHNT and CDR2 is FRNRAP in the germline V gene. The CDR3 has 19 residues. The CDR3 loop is CASGLVLHWDRVIDQPQHF. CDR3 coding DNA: TGTGCTAGTGGTTTGGTACTTCACTGGGACAGGGTAATAGATCAGCCCCAGCATTTT.

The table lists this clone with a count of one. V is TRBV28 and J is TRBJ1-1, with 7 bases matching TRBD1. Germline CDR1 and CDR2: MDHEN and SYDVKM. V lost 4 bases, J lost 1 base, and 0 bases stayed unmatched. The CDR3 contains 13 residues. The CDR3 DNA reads TGTGCCAGCAGTTGGACAGGGAACACTGAAGCTTTCTTT. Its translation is CASSWTGNTEAFF.

The CDR3 DNA reads as TGCAGCTCAAGCGACGCCGCGGGCTACACCTTC. Amino acid sequence: CSSSDAAGYTF. This sequence joins TRBV29-1 and TRBJ1-2; no definite D call. This CDR3 comprises 11 residues. The germline V gene encodes CDR1 SQVTM and CDR2 ANQGSEA. With 8 bases removed from V and 8 bases from J, the gap between germline ends came to 15 bases.

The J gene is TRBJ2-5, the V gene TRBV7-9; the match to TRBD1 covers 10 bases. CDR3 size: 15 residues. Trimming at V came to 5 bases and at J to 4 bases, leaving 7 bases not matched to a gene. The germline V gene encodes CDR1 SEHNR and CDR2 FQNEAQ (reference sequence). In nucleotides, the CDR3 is TGTGCCAGCAGCAGACAGGGGGCGCGGGGAGAGACCCAGTACTTC. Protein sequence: CASSRQGARGETQYF.

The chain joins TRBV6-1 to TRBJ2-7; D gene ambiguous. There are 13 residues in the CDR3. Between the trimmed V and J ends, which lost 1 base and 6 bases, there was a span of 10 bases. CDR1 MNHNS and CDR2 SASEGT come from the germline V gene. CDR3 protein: CASSEDLGSEQYV. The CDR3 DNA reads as TGTGCCAGCAGTGAAGACCTCGGGTCCGAGCAGTACGTC.

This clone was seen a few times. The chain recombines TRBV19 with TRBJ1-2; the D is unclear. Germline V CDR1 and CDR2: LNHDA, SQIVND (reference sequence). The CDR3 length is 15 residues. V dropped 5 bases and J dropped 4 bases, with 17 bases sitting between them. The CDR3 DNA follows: TGTGCCAGTAGTTTTAACAGTGGAAACCTCTATGGCTACACCTTC. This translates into CASSFNSGNLYGYTF. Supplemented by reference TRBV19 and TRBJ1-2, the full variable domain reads DGGITQSPKYLFRKEGQNVTLSCEQNLNHDAMYWYRQDPGQGLRLIYYSQIVNDFQKGDIAEGYSVSREKKESFPLTVTSAQKNPTAFYLCASSFNSGNLYGYTFGSGTRLTVV.

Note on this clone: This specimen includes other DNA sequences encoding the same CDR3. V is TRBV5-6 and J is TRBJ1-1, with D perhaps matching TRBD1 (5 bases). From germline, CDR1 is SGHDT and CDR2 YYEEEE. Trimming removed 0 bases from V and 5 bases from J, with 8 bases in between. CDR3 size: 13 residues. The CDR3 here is CASSLVRGTEAFF. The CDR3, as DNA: TGTGCCAGCAGCTTGGTCCGGGGGACTGAAGCTTTCTTT.

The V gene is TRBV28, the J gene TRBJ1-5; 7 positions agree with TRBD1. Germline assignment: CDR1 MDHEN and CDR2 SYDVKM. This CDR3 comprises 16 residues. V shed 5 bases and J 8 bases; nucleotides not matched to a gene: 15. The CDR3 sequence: CASSPPDRAGGEPQHF. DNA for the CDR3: TGTGCCAGCAGTCCCCCCGACAGGGCTGGAGGGGAGCCCCAGCATTTT.

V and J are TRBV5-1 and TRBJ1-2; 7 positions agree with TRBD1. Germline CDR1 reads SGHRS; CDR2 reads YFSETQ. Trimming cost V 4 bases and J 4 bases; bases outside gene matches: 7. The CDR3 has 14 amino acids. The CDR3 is CASSQGQLFYGYTF. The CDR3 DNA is TGCGCCAGCAGCCAGGGACAGCTTTTCTATGGCTACACCTTC. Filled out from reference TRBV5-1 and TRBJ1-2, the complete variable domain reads KAGVTQTPRYLIKTRGQQVTLSCSPISGHRSVSWYQQTPGQGLQFLFEYFSETQRNKGNFPGRFSGRQFSNSRSEMNVSTLELGDSALYLCASSQGQLFYGYTFGSGTRLTVV.

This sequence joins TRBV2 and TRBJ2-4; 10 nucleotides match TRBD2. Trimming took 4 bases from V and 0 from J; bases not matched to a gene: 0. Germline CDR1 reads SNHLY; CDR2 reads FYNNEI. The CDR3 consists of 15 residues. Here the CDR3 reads CASSGTSGAKNIQYF. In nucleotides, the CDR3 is TGTGCCAGCAGTGGGACTAGCGGAGCCAAAAACATTCAGTACTTC.

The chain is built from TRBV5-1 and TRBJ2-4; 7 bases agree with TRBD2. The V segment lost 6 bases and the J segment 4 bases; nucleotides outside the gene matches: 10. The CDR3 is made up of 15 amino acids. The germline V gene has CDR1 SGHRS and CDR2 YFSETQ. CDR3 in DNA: TGCGCCAGCACCCCTGGGACTAACTATAAAAACATTCAGTACTTC. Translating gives CASTPGTNYKNIQYF.

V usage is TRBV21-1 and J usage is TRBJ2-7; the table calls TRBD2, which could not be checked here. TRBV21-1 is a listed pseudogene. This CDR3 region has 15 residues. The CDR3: CASSNWVGGAYEQYV. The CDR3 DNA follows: TGTGCCAGCAGCAATTGGGTGGGAGGCGCCTACGAGCAGTACGTC.

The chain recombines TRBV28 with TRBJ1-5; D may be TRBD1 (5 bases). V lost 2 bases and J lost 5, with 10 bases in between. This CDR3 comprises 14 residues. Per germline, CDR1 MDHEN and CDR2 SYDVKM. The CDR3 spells CASSLIWGDQPQHF. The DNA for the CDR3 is TGTGCCAGCAGTTTAATATGGGGCGATCAGCCCCAGCATTTT.

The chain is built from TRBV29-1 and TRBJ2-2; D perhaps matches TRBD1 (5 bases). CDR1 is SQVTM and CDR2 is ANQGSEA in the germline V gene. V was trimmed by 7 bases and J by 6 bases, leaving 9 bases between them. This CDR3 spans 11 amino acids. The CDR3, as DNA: TGCAGCGCCCAGGGTCCCGGGGAGCTGTTTTTT. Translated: CSAQGPGELFF.

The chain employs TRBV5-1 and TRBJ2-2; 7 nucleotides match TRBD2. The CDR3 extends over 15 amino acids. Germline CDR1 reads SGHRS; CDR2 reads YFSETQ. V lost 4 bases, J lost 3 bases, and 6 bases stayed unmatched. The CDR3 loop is CASSVGAGDTGELFF. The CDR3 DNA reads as TGCGCCAGCAGCGTAGGGGCGGGGGACACCGGGGAGCTGTTTTTT.